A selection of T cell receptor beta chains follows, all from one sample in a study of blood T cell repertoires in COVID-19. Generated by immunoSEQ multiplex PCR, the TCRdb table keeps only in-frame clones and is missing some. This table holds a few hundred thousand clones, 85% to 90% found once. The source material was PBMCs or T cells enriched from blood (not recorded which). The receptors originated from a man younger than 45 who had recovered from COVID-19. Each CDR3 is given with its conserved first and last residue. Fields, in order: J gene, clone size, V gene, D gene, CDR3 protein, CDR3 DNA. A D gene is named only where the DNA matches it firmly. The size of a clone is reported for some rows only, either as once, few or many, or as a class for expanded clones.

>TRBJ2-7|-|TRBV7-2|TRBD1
CASSSETGGDWIYEQYF
TGTGCCAGCAGCTCGGAAACAGGGGGCGATTGGATCTACGAGCAGTACTTC
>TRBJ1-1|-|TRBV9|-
CASRGTGSPNTEAFF
TGTGCCAGCAGGGGAACAGGGTCACCGAACACTGAAGCTTTCTTT
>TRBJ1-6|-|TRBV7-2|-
CASSLDGSYNSPLHF
TGTGCCAGCAGCTTAGACGGGTCCTATAATTCACCCCTCCACTTT
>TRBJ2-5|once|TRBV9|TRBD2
CASSVEASGLLQETQYF
TGTGCCAGCAGCGTAGAGGCTAGCGGGTTATTACAAGAGACCCAGTACTTC
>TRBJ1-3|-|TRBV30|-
CAWSLEPRWAGNTIYF
TGTGCCTGGAGTTTGGAGCCCCGTTGGGCTGGAAACACCATATATTTT
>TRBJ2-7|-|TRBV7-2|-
CASSLSQGGYEQYF
TGTGCCAGCAGCTTATCTCAAGGGGGCTACGAGCAGTACTTC
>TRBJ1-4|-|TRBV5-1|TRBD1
CASSDRPNEKLFF
TGCGCCAGCTCGGACAGGCCGAATGAAAAACTGTTTTTT
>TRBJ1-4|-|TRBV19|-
CASRQGEKLFF
TGTGCCAGTAGACAGGGTGAAAAACTGTTTTTT
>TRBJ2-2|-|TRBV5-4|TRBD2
CASSPSAGGNTGELFF
TGTGCCAGCAGCCCGTCGGCGGGGGGGAACACCGGGGAGCTGTTTTTT
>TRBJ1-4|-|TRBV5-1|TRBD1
CASSFVGTATNEKLFF
TGCGCCAGCAGCTTTGTTGGGACAGCAACTAATGAAAAACTGTTTTTT
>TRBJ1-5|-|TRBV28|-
CASSLSGAIYQPQHF
TGTGCCAGCAGTTTATCAGGGGCCATATATCAGCCCCAGCATTTT
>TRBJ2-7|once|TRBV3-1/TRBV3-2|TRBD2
CASSPTSGYEQYF
TGTGCCAGCAGCCCGACTAGCGGCTACGAGCAGTACTTC
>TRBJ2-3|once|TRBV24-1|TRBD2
CATSDLGGGPTDTQYF
TGTGCCACCAGTGATTTAGGCGGGGGGCCCACAGATACGCAGTATTTT
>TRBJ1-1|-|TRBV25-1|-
CASSESRGTEAFF
TGTGCCAGCAGTGAATCTAGGGGTACTGAAGCTTTCTTT
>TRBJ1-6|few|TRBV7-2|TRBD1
CASTPPTSDRALSPLHF
TGTGCCAGCACACCTCCCACTTCTGACAGGGCGCTTTCACCCCTCCACTTT
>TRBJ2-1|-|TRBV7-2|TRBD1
CASSTQVGTANNEQFF
TGTGCCAGCAGCACCCAAGTCGGGACAGCCAACAATGAGCAGTTCTTC
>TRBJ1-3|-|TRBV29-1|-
CSVALSSGNTIYF
TGCAGCGTTGCCTTGTCCTCTGGAAACACCATATATTTT
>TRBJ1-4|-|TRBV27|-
CASSSHATNEKLFF
TGTGCCAGCAGTTCACACGCAACTAATGAAAAACTGTTTTTT
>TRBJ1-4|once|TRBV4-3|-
CASSQDFSGGPREKLFF
TGCGCCAGCAGCCAAGATTTTTCAGGTGGCCCTCGTGAAAAACTGTTTTTT
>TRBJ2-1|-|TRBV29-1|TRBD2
CSVEDLKGTSGKASYNEQFF
TGCAGCGTTGAAGATCTAAAGGGGACTAGCGGGAAAGCATCCTACAATGAGCAGTTCTTC
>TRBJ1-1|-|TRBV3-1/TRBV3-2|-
CASSQDPQGGWYTEAFF
TGTGCCAGCAGCCAAGACCCACAGGGAGGGTGGTACACTGAAGCTTTCTTT
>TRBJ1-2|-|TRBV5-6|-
CASSLGGRTGYTF
TGTGCCAGCAGCTTGGGGGGCAGGACTGGCTACACCTTC
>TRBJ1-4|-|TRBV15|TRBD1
CATSRDGAGGEGEKLFF
TGTGCCACCAGCAGAGATGGGGCAGGGGGCGAAGGTGAAAAACTGTTTTTT